This T cell receptor (beta chain) was found in a study of blood T cell repertoires in COVID-19. Looking at the study overall: Some COVID-19 samples were acute and others convalescent; all came from the United States, Italy and Spain.

This clone occurred once. As originally analysed: Estimated nucleated cell counts came from reference gene primer amplification. Profiling relied on immunoSEQ multiplex PCR, and the TCRdb table lists in-frame clones only, not all of them. Clone size and the V and J calls come from that table; the DNA yielded D and trimming. The sample records roughly 250,000 clones, around 90% being singletons. Clinical history as reported by participants underpinned cohort assignment. Before being deemed recovered, Cohort 3 donors had two negative PCRs, clearance, or symptom resolution. The TCR was taken from a woman between 18 and 30 years old who had recovered from COVID-19. Sequencing input: PBMCs or T cells enriched from blood (not recorded which).

In nucleotides, the CDR3 is TGTGCCAGCAGCTTACAGACACCTTATGGCTACACCTTC. Amino acids: CASSLQTPYGYTF. V and J are TRBV7-9 and TRBJ1-2, with D unresolved. Germline loops: CDR1 SEHNR, CDR2 FQNEAQ (reference sequence). Trimming removed 2 bases from V and 5 bases from J, with 9 bases in between. The CDR3 runs to 13 residues.